This TCR beta chain was captured in a study of blood T cell repertoires in COVID-19. About the study: From the United States, Italy and Spain came samples of acute and convalescent COVID-19.

Germline V gene lookup returns CDR1 KGHSH and CDR2 LQKENI. The V gene end was trimmed by 2 bases and the J gene end by 7 bases; junction bases not matched to a gene: 3. The CDR3 runs 14 residues. The assay was immunoSEQ multiplex PCR, and TCRdb's table has in-frame clones only and misses some. The data contain 150,000 to 200,000 clones, 88% of them singletons. This TCR derives from a woman in her 30s with acute or convalescent COVID-19. Sequences were obtained from peripheral blood. V and J are TRBV18 and TRBJ1-5, with 9 bases that match TRBD1. Here the CDR3 reads CASSPKQGAQPQHF. DNA for the CDR3: TGTGCCAGCTCACCAAAACAGGGGGCCCAGCCCCAGCATTTT.